The 32 T cell receptor beta chains reported below all come from one sample, sequenced in a study of blood T cells in healthy people across ages. A second PCR of roughly 7 to 11 cycles used a sample-barcoded 5' primer and a J-beta primer mix. TCRdb re-called the 5' RACE reads through MiXCR, storing one row per CDR3 protein. The table lists some 1 million distinct CDR3 sequences, 35% to 55% of them singletons, with over 15% in the top ten. The specimen sequenced was blood. The source is a woman aged 55-75 years in good health.

The rearrangement joins TRBV7-9 to TRBJ2-3; possible D gene TRBD1, 6 bases. Between the trimmed V and J ends, which lost 0 bases and 1 base, there was a span of 8 bases. Germline V CDR1 and CDR2: SEHNR, FQNEAQ (reference sequence). There are 15 residues in the CDR3. The CDR3 here is CASSLAKGGTDTQYF. The CDR3 nucleotides are TGTGCCAGCAGCTTAGCGAAGGGGGGCACAGATACGCAGTATTTT.

V gene TRBV9 combines with J gene TRBJ2-1, with D tentatively TRBD1 or TRBD2 (5 bases each). The CDR3 sequence is 13 residues long. Germline V gene sequence: CDR1 SGDLS, CDR2 YYNGEE. Trimming took off 6 bases at V and 7 bases at J, with 14 bases between the two ends. CDR3 region: CASNEGFGNEQFF. The CDR3 DNA sequence: TGTGCCAGCAATGAGGGGTTCGGGAATGAGCAGTTCTTC.

This sequence joins TRBV20-1 and TRBJ2-2; D remains unclear. Germline V gene lookup returns CDR1 DFQATT and CDR2 SNEGSKA (reference sequence). The CDR3 extends over 13 amino acids. V gave up 5 bases and J gave up 1 base, with 8 bases separating them. The CDR3: CSAGKQNTGELFF. The CDR3 coding sequence is TGCAGTGCTGGGAAGCAGAACACCGGGGAGCTGTTTTTT.

The chain links TRBV14 to TRBJ2-7, with D tentatively TRBD2 (5 bases). There are 15 residues in the CDR3. V lost 0 bases and J 3 bases, leaving 12 bases between the germline ends. Per the germline V gene, CDR1 is SGHDN and CDR2 is FVKESK. CDR3 protein: CASSQERSRDYEQYF. The CDR3 DNA reads TGTGCCAGCAGCCAAGAAAGGTCACGGGACTACGAGCAGTACTTC.

This clonotype was seen many times. The chain links TRBV29-1 to TRBJ2-7; 13 bases line up with TRBD2. This CDR3 has 20 amino acids. Per germline, CDR1 SQVTM and CDR2 ANQGSEA. Trimming cost V 6 bases and J 0 bases; bases outside gene matches: 20. The DNA for the CDR3 is TGCAGCGTCGTTCCCGGGAGCTTGACTAGCGGGAGGTACATCTCCTACGAGCAGTACTTC. It yields the protein CSVVPGSLTSGRYISYEQYF.

This clonotype was counted between two and nine times. The V and J genes are TRBV7-9 and TRBJ2-7; 8 bases align to TRBD1. V gave up 2 bases and J gave up 3 bases; unmatched junction bases: 3. The CDR3 consists of 14 residues. CDR1 is SEHNR and CDR2 is FQNEAQ in the germline V gene (reference sequence). The DNA of the CDR3 is TGTGCCAGCAGCTTAACGGACAGGGACTACGAGCAGTACTTC. Protein product: CASSLTDRDYEQYF.

The genes are TRBV5-6 and TRBJ2-7, with D maybe TRBD1 (6 bases). CDR3 length: 14 amino acids. Trimming cost V 3 bases and J 3 bases, with 13 bases left between them. CDR1 is SGHDT and CDR2 is YYEEEE in the germline V gene. The CDR3 protein is CASSWDTGHYEQYF. CDR3 coding DNA: TGTGCCAGCAGCTGGGACACCGGACACTACGAGCAGTACTTC.

CDR3 region: CSARVSQRTLNEQFF. Here the CDR3 DNA reads TGCAGTGCTAGAGTTTCCCAGCGAACCTTGAATGAGCAGTTCTTC. The gene calls are TRBV20-1 and TRBJ2-1; D is undetermined. This CDR3 has 15 residues. The V gene lost 1 base and the J gene lost 7 bases, with 17 bases spanning the gap. CDR1 DFQATT and CDR2 SNEGSKA come from the germline V gene (reference sequence).

V usage is TRBV2 and J usage is TRBJ2-7, with TRBD2 identical over 7 bases. Germline V CDR1 and CDR2: SNHLY, FYNNEI. After removal of 7 bases from V and 6 bases from J, the junction contained 9 bases not matched to a gene. The CDR3 consists of 13 residues. CDR3 bases: TGTGCCAGCATTAGCGGGCGAGTGGGCGAGCAGTACTTC. Translating gives CASISGRVGEQYF.

On this clonotype: A much bigger clone sits one base away, suggesting this may be a read error. This chain links TRBV5-1 with TRBJ2-7; tentative D call: TRBD1 (6 bases). CDR1 is SGHRS and CDR2 is YFSETQ in the germline V gene. This CDR3 contains 14 residues. For the CDR3, the DNA is TGCGCCAGCAGCTTTGAACAGGGTGTATACGGGCAGTACTTC. Its translation is CASSFEQGVYGQYF.

This clonotype was observed at least ten times. This chain joins TRBV9 and TRBJ2-5; 13 bases are a match to TRBD2. V dropped 2 bases and J dropped 5; count of bases not matched to a gene: 6. In germline, CDR1 is SGDLS, CDR2 YYNGEE. The CDR3 contains 16 residues. The CDR3 DNA reads as TGTGCCAGCAGCGTGGGACTAGCGGGGCTCGGCGAGACCCAGTACTTC. Translating it yields CASSVGLAGLGETQYF.

The chain recombines TRBV15 with TRBJ2-5; D gene uncertain. The CDR3 runs 13 residues. The germline gives CDR1 LNHNV, CDR2 YYDKDF (reference sequence). The V gene lost 3 bases and the J gene lost 4 bases, with 9 bases spanning the gap. CDR3 bases: TGTGCCACCAGCAGGGATCTCCCAGAGACCCAGTACTTC. It specifies CATSRDLPETQYF.

The sample holds a few counts of this clonotype. The chain has TRBV4-1 and TRBJ2-7; D not resolved. Deletions cut 0 bases from V and 10 bases from J, with 13 bases between. CDR1 and CDR2 (germline): MGHRA, YSYEKL. The length of the CDR3 is 13 residues. The CDR3, as DNA: TGCGCCAGCAGCCAAGATCTGGAAGAGATCCAGTACTTC. This sequence encodes CASSQDLEEIQYF.

V is TRBV6-1 and J is TRBJ1-5; D is unresolved. Trimming removed 3 bases at V and 7 bases at J, with 13 bases between. The CDR3 extends over 14 amino acids. Germline loops: CDR1 MNHNS, CDR2 SASEGT. The CDR3 DNA sequence: TGTGCCAGCAGTGATAGTTTGGCGGTCCAGCCCCAGCATTTT. This sequence encodes CASSDSLAVQPQHF.

Note on this clonotype: The junction shows a germline mismatch at one end, possibly a read error. This chain joins TRBV2 and TRBJ2-7; 8 bases map to TRBD2. This CDR3 has 15 residues. Germline V gives CDR1 SNHLY, CDR2 FYNNEI. In DNA, the CDR3 is TGTGTCAGCAGTGAAGCGAGCGCTAGCGGGTACGAGCAGTACTTC. Protein: CVSSEASASGYEQYF.

V and J are TRBV4-2 and TRBJ2-7, with D possibly being TRBD2 (6 bases). The J call may be in error: the DNA end matches TRBJ2-5 better. The CDR3 runs to 15 residues. Germline CDR1 reads LGHNA; CDR2 reads YNFKEQ. The CDR3 region has the DNA TGTGCCAGCAGCCAAGAGAATAGGGGAGGAGGGACCCAGTACTTC. Translating it yields CASSQENRGGGTQYF.

The J gene is TRBJ1-2, the V gene TRBV5-1; the D gene is possibly TRBD1 (5 bases). Germline CDR1 and CDR2: SGHRS and YFSETQ. This CDR3 contains 15 residues. The V and J ends lost 1 base and 4 bases respectively, with 14 bases between them. The CDR3 nucleotides are TGCGCCAGCAGCTTGAGCCCCGACAGCTTCTATGGCTACACCTTC. This sequence encodes CASSLSPDSFYGYTF.

In this sample, this clonotype turned up a few times. The rearrangement uses TRBV7-8 and TRBJ2-3; D is perhaps TRBD2 (6 bases). V was pared by 5 bases and J by 4 bases, with 16 bases between. Germline lookup yields CDR1 SGHVS and CDR2 FQNEAQ. The CDR3 spans 15 residues. The CDR3 DNA follows: TGTGCCAGCAGCCCCCGGAGGGGCGTGTCAGATACGCAGTATTTT. Translation gives CASSPRRGVSDTQYF.

The CDR3 is CAWSVGGNQETQYF. The CDR3 bases are TGTGCCTGGAGTGTAGGGGGCAACCAAGAGACCCAGTACTTC. This chain links TRBV30 with TRBJ2-5; 7 bases map to TRBD1. This CDR3 is 14 amino acids long. V shed 0 bases and J 0 bases; nucleotides not matched to a gene: 1. Germline lookup yields CDR1 GTSNPN and CDR2 SVGIG (reference sequence).

This clonotype turned up a few times. The V gene is TRBV10-1, the J gene TRBJ2-5, with D unclear. V was clipped by 0 bases and J by 4 bases, with 9 bases between them. The V gene's germline CDR1 is WNHNN and CDR2 SYGVQD (reference sequence). This CDR3 has 14 amino acids. This CDR3 is CASSESAAGETQYF. Here the CDR3 DNA reads TGCGCCAGCAGTGAGTCTGCGGCAGGAGAGACCCAGTACTTC.

The chain links TRBV5-8 to TRBJ2-5; D remains ambiguous. Germline CDR1 SGHTS, CDR2 YDEGEE. This CDR3 has 12 residues. V lost 2 bases to trimming and J lost 5 bases, with 7 bases between them. CDR3 amino acids: CASSFIPETQYF. CDR3 sequence (DNA): TGTGCCAGCAGCTTTATTCCGGAGACCCAGTACTTC.

The chain uses TRBV7-8 and TRBJ2-2, with D tentatively TRBD1 (6 bases). This CDR3 is built from 15 residues. Per germline, CDR1 SGHVS and CDR2 FQNEAQ. Trimming took 4 bases from V and 4 from J, leaving 13 bases between them. The CDR3 spells CASSSRQESTGELFF. DNA for the CDR3: TGTGCCAGCAGCTCTCGACAGGAATCCACCGGGGAGCTGTTTTTT.

This chain links TRBV7-9 with TRBJ2-7; a possible D gene is TRBD2 (5 bases). The DNA matches TRBJ2-5 better at its end, which makes the J call doubtful. The CDR3 loop spans 17 amino acids. Germline V gene sequence: CDR1 SEHNR, CDR2 FQNEAQ (reference sequence). The CDR3 is CASSLIQFGTAGETQYF. As DNA, the CDR3 is TGTGCCAGCAGCTTAATCCAGTTTGGCACGGCGGGTGAGACCCAGTACTTC.

This clonotype was seen a handful of times. The genes are TRBV5-1 and TRBJ2-1, with D possibly TRBD2 on 5 matching bases. Germline V gives CDR1 SGHRS, CDR2 YFSETQ. V lost 3 bases to trimming and J lost 6 bases, with 16 bases between them. The CDR3 loop spans 15 amino acids. This CDR3 is CASSSVSGTLNEQFF. CDR3 nucleotides: TGCGCCAGCAGCTCGGTCAGCGGAACACTCAATGAGCAGTTCTTC. The full variable domain, its missing parts supplied by reference TRBV5-1 and TRBJ2-1, is KAGVTQTPRYLIKTRGQQVTLSCSPISGHRSVSWYQQTPGQGLQFLFEYFSETQRNKGNFPGRFSGRQFSNSRSEMNVSTLELGDSALYLCASSSVSGTLNEQFFGPGTRLTVL.

This chain uses TRBV14 with TRBJ1-2; D unresolved. Trimming took 0 bases from V and 2 from J, leaving 7 bases between them. Looked up from germline, CDR1 is SGHDN and CDR2 is FVKESK. The CDR3 loop spans 14 amino acids. CDR3 sequence (DNA): TGTGCCAGCAGCCAAGATCTAGGCAACTATGGCTACACCTTC. Encoded protein: CASSQDLGNYGYTF.

The chain couples TRBV21-1 to TRBJ2-6. TRBV21-1 is labeled a pseudogene. CDR3 length: 14 amino acids. CDR3 region: CASSNVVGANVLTF. DNA of the CDR3: TGTGCCAGCAGCAATGTCGTTGGGGCCAACGTCCTGACTTTC.

A word on this clonotype: One end of the junction varies from germline; a read error may be responsible. The V call is TRBV5-1, the J call TRBJ2-1, with a weak D call TRBD2 (6 bases). CDR1 and CDR2 (germline): SGHRS, YFSETQ. The CDR3 extends over 17 amino acids. The DNA of the CDR3 is TGCGCCAGCAACTTGGCCGTGGCGGGACGACCCCGGAATGAGCAGTTCTTC. Translating it yields CASNLAVAGRPRNEQFF.

This clonotype occurred a few times. V and J are TRBV7-9 and TRBJ2-1; D uncertain. This CDR3 contains 13 residues. Germline V CDR1 and CDR2: SEHNR, FQNEAQ (reference sequence). Trimming took 1 base from V and 6 from J, leaving 7 bases between them. The CDR3 protein is CASSLGWGNEQFF. CDR3 in DNA: TGTGCCAGCAGCTTAGGGTGGGGCAATGAGCAGTTCTTC.

The sample holds a few counts of this clonotype. The gene calls are TRBV11-2 and TRBJ1-6, with TRBD1 as a possible D gene (5 bases). The germline V gene encodes CDR1 SGHAT and CDR2 FQNNGV. The CDR3 sequence is 13 residues long. The V end lost 4 bases, the J end lost 13 bases, and 14 bases lay between the germline ends. This CDR3 reads CASSWDGPSPLHF. CDR3 coding DNA: TGTGCCAGCAGCTGGGACGGACCGTCTCCCCTCCACTTT.

This CDR3 reads CASSLEVASYEQYF. The CDR3 region has the DNA TGTGCCAGCAGCTTGGAGGTGGCCTCCTACGAGCAGTACTTC. The V and J genes are TRBV5-8 and TRBJ2-7; D remains ambiguous. Germline CDR1 is SGHTS and CDR2 is YDEGEE. The CDR3 has 14 amino acids. Trimming pared 0 bases from V and 0 bases from J, leaving 7 bases between.

This clonotype was seen only a few times. The chain uses TRBV2 and TRBJ2-7; the D gene is possibly TRBD2 (6 bases). The J call may not be correct, given that the DNA end is closer to TRBJ2-5. This CDR3 has 13 residues. Germline lookup yields CDR1 SNHLY and CDR2 FYNNEI. CDR3 bases: TGTGCCAGCAGGAGGGACTCGTCGCAGACCCAGTACTTC. Amino acid sequence: CASRRDSSQTQYF.

This clonotype appeared a few times. The gene calls are TRBV10-3 and TRBJ1-1; maybe TRBD1 (6 bases). The CDR3 is 13 residues long. Germline CDR1 reads ENHRY; CDR2 reads SYGVKD. Trimming removed 6 bases at V and 5 bases at J, with 13 bases between. The CDR3 DNA reads as TGTGCCATCAGATCGGACAGAGGTACTGAAGCTTTCTTT. Its protein is CAIRSDRGTEAFF.